The TCR beta chain described here comes from a study of blood T cell repertoires in COVID-19. Overall study: Samples of COVID-19 (acute and convalescent) were obtained from the United States, Italy and Spain. PBMCs, B-cell-depleted T cells, or T cells provided the cDNA or gDNA that made up the material.

Authors' data handling: Reference gene primer amplification gave nucleated cell count estimates. Method: immunoSEQ multiplex PCR; TCRdb's copy keeps in-frame clones and lacks some. V and J calls and clone size are copied from that table; D and trimming were computed from the DNA. This table has about 140,000 clones, roughly 80% appearing once. On this clone itself: Other nucleotide sequences in the sample specify the same CDR3.

The germline V gene has CDR1 SGHRS and CDR2 YFSETQ. The CDR3 totals 13 residues. V was pared by 0 bases and J by 4 bases, with 0 bases of the junction left unmatched. The chain is built from TRBV5-1 and TRBJ1-2; 7 nucleotides match TRBD1. The specimen sequenced was peripheral blood. The TCR comes from a woman in her forties or fifties with active or convalescent COVID-19. The CDR3 protein is CASSLAGGYGYTF. CDR3 in DNA: TGCGCCAGCAGCTTGGCAGGGGGCTATGGCTACACCTTC.